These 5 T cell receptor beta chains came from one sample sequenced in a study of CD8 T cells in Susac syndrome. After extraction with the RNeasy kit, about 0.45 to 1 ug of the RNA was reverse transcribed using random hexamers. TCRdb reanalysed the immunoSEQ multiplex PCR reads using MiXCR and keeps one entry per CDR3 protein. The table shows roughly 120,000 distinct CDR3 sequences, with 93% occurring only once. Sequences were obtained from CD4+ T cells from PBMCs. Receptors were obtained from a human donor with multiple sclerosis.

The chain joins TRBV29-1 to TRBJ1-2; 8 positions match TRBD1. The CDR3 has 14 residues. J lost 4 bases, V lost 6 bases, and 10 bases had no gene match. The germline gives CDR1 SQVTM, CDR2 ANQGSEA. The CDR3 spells CSVADFDRGYGYTF. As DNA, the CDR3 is TGCAGCGTCGCCGACTTTGACAGGGGCTATGGCTACACCTTC.

In nucleotides, the CDR3 is TGTGCCAGCAGCCAAGTCAGCTATAATTCACCCCTCCACTTT. Residues: CASSQVSYNSPLHF. The chain joins TRBV14 to TRBJ1-6; D remains unclear. V lost 1 base, J lost 3 bases, and 4 bases lay in between. The CDR3 is 14 amino acids. Germline CDR1 SGHDN, CDR2 FVKESK. The full variable domain, in which reference TRBV14 and TRBJ1-6 provide the parts outside the CDR3, is EAGVTQFPSHSVIEKGQTVTLRCDPISGHDNLYWYRRVMGKEIKFLLHFVKESKQDESGMPNNRFLAERTGGTYSTLKVQPAELEDSGVYFCASSQVSYNSPLHFGNGTRLTVT.

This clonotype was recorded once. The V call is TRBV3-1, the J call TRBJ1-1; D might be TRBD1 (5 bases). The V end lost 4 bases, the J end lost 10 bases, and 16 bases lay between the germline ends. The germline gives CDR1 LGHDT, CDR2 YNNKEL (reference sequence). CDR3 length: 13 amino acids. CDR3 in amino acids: CASSPPGQSGAFF. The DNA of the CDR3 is TGTGCCAGCAGCCCCCCCGGACAAAGCGGAGCTTTCTTT.

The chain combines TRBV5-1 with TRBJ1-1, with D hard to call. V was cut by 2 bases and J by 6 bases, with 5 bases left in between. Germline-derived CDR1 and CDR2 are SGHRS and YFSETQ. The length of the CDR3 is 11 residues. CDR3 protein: CASSFQSEAFF. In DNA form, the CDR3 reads TGCGCCAGCAGCTTTCAGTCTGAAGCTTTCTTT.

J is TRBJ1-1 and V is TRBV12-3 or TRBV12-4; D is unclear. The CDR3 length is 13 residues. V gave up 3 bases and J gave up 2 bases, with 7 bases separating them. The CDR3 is CASSFAVNTEAFF. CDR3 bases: TGTGCCAGCAGTTTTGCAGTAAACACTGAAGCTTTCTTT.